What follows are 19 T cell receptor beta chains derived from one specimen sequenced in a study of neurological immune-mediated disorders. Using its own MiXCR run on the 5' RACE reads, TCRdb lists one record per CDR3 protein. The data contain tens of thousands of distinct CDR3 sequences, roughly a tenth of them seen just once; the ten biggest clones take up roughly a fifth. Sample: PBMCs. Receptors were obtained from an older woman with HTLV-1-associated myelopathy (HAM/TSP).

At least ten counts were recorded for this clonotype. The chain links TRBV20-1 to TRBJ2-7; 8 nucleotides align to TRBD2. The length of the CDR3 is 15 residues. CDR1 is DFQATT and CDR2 is SNEGSKA in the germline V gene (reference sequence). The V gene end was trimmed by 0 bases and the J gene end by 2 bases; junction bases not matched to a gene: 6. This CDR3 is CSARDSGTSTYEQYF. The CDR3 nucleotides read TGCAGTGCTAGAGACTCCGGGACTAGTACCTACGAGCAGTACTTC.

The chain couples TRBV27 to TRBJ1-6; D gene ambiguous. V lost 5 bases to trimming and J lost 0 bases, with 14 bases between them. The CDR3 runs to 17 residues. The germline V gene encodes CDR1 MNHEY and CDR2 SMNVEV (reference sequence). CDR3 DNA: TGTGCCAGCAGTACCGACCTCCTGAGCTCCTATAATTCACCCCTCCACTTT. Encoded protein: CASSTDLLSSYNSPLHF.

The chain has TRBV21-1 and TRBJ2-1; the table assigns TRBD1, which was not confirmed against the DNA. TRBV21-1 is deemed a pseudogene. The CDR3 consists of 15 residues. The CDR3 here is CASTTSGGAANEQFF. CDR3 DNA sequence: TGTGCCAGCACCACCTCCGGGGGGGCGGCCAATGAGCAGTTCTTC.

This clonotype was seen many times. The chain has TRBV5-1 and TRBJ2-4, with D perhaps assigned TRBD1 or TRBD2 (5 bases each). Germline CDR1 is SGHRS and CDR2 is YFSETQ. The CDR3 has 11 residues. Trimming stripped 5 bases from V and 11 bases from J, with 11 bases between. The CDR3 here is CASSMQGVQYF. CDR3 coding DNA: TGCGCCAGCAGTATGCAGGGAGTTCAGTACTTC.

The table lists this clonotype with many counts. In nucleotides, the CDR3 is TGCAGTGCTAGAGGGTGGGCCGGCACAGATACGCAGTATTTT. Translated, it gives CSARGWAGTDTQYF. The chain links TRBV20-1 to TRBJ2-3; unclear D gene. This CDR3 has 14 residues. Looked up from germline, CDR1 is DFQATT and CDR2 is SNEGSKA (reference sequence). Deletions cut 1 base from V and 1 base from J, with 9 bases between.

By its share, this clonotype is medium-sized. The chain joins TRBV7-9 to TRBJ2-1; TRBD2 aligns across 7 bases. CDR3 length equals 15 residues. The germline V gene encodes CDR1 SEHNR and CDR2 FQNEAQ (reference sequence). J was trimmed by 7 bases and V by 1 base; bases with no gene match: 7. The CDR3 sequence: CASSLGAGWYNEQFF. In DNA form, the CDR3 reads TGTGCCAGCAGCTTAGGAGCGGGGTGGTATAATGAGCAGTTCTTC.

This clonotype is deemed medium-sized. This CDR3 reads CASRNLDNSPLHF. The CDR3 nucleotides are TGTGCCAGCCGGAACTTGGATAATTCACCCCTCCACTTT. The chain uses TRBV6-6 and TRBJ1-6; D is ambiguous. The germline gives CDR1 MNHNY, CDR2 SVGAGI (reference sequence). Trimming stripped 8 bases from V and 5 bases from J, with 10 bases between. The CDR3 has 13 amino acids.

This clonotype was observed at least ten times. This chain joins TRBV10-3 and TRBJ2-3; D is undetermined. The CDR3 length is 12 residues. Germline CDR1 reads ENHRY; CDR2 reads SYGVKD. V dropped 0 bases and J dropped 5 bases, with 3 bases sitting between them. CDR3 protein: CAISESLDTQYF. CDR3 DNA sequence: TGTGCCATCAGTGAGTCGTTAGATACGCAGTATTTT.

This clonotype was counted ten times or more. The chain has TRBV30 and TRBJ1-1; the D is unclear. V dropped 8 bases and J dropped 10 bases, with 8 bases sitting between them. Germline lookup yields CDR1 GTSNPN and CDR2 SVGIG (reference sequence). The CDR3 has 8 residues. In DNA, the CDR3 is TGTGCCGCAAGAGGAGCTTTCTTT. Amino acid sequence: CAARGAFF.

This clonotype was detected once. The chain has TRBV20-1 and TRBJ2-1; 8 bases are shared with TRBD2. Per germline, CDR1 DFQATT and CDR2 SNEGSKA (reference sequence). The junction had 16 bases not matched to a gene; V was cut back by 0 bases and J by 6 bases. The CDR3 runs 18 residues. CDR3 nucleotides: TGCAGTGCTAGAGAACCGGGACGCCTCGGGGGGGCGGCCAATGAGCAGTTCTTC. As protein: CSAREPGRLGGAANEQFF.

This clonotype was observed at least ten times. The rearrangement links TRBV7-2 to TRBJ2-3; D unclear. CDR3 length: 14 residues. CDR1 and CDR2 from the germline V gene are SGHTA and FQGNSA. Trimming cost V 2 bases and J 6 bases, with 12 bases left between them. The CDR3 DNA follows: TGTGCCAGCAGCTTATCCGCGTCCCACGATACGCAGTATTTT. It yields the protein CASSLSASHDTQYF.

The chain uses TRBV5-1 and TRBJ2-1, with 8 bases lining up with TRBD2. This CDR3 region has 16 residues. Germline V gene sequence: CDR1 SGHRS, CDR2 YFSETQ. With V trimmed by 1 base and J by 6 bases, 9 bases remained unmatched. The CDR3 sequence is CASSLSLGGAANEQFF. The DNA of the CDR3 is TGCGCCAGCAGCTTGAGCCTCGGGGGGGCGGCCAATGAGCAGTTCTTC.

This clonotype was observed at least ten times. The chain is built from TRBV5-6 and TRBJ1-5; tentative D call: TRBD1 (6 bases). The CDR3 spans 16 residues. Germline V gene data show CDR1 as SGHDT and CDR2 as YYEEEE. V lost 5 bases and J 2 bases, leaving 17 bases between the germline ends. CDR3 bases: TGTGCCAGCAGTGTGCTGGGGGCGGGAGGCAATCAGCCCCAGCATTTT. Protein product: CASSVLGAGGNQPQHF.

This clonotype has a count of ten or more. The chain couples TRBV7-2 to TRBJ2-4; either TRBD1 or TRBD2 may fit D (6 bases each). There are 15 residues in the CDR3. Trimming removed 1 base at V and 7 bases at J, with 14 bases between. From germline, CDR1 is SGHTA and CDR2 FQGNSA. The CDR3 spells CASSLGWGAANIQYF. The CDR3 bases are TGTGCCAGCAGCTTAGGTTGGGGGGCGGCCAACATTCAGTACTTC.

This clonotype was detected many times. The V and J genes are TRBV7-8 and TRBJ1-5, with D uncertain. The CDR3 runs 13 residues. With 7 bases removed from V and 8 bases from J, the gap between germline ends came to 15 bases. The germline V gene has CDR1 SGHVS and CDR2 FQNEAQ. This CDR3 is CASTPEVGKPQHF. The CDR3 DNA reads as TGTGCCAGCACCCCGGAGGTTGGCAAGCCCCAGCATTTT.

This clonotype appeared many times. The CDR3 sequence: CASSLDPPYGYTF. CDR3 in DNA: TGTGCCAGCAGCTTAGATCCCCCCTATGGCTACACCTTC. The chain uses TRBV7-9 and TRBJ1-2; no definite D call. The length of the CDR3 is 13 residues. Germline V gives CDR1 SEHNR, CDR2 FQNEAQ (reference sequence). Trimming removed 1 base from V and 4 bases from J, with 7 bases in between. Based on the CDR3 plus reference TRBV7-9 and TRBJ1-2, the full variable domain is DTGVSQNPRHKITKRGQNVTFRCDPISEHNRLYWYRQTLGQGPEFLTYFQNEAQLEKSRLLSDRFSAERPKGSFSTLEIQRTEQGDSAMYLCASSLDPPYGYTFGSGTRLTVV.

This clonotype was recorded at least ten times. The chain has TRBV7-6 and TRBJ1-1, with TRBD1 matching over 7 bases. V was pared by 2 bases and J by 0 bases, with 15 bases of the junction left unmatched. The CDR3 runs to 19 residues. Germline values: CDR1 SGHVS, CDR2 FNYEAQ. The CDR3 here is CASSLSSPGQATMNTEAFF. In DNA, the CDR3 is TGTGCCAGCAGCTTATCTTCTCCCGGACAGGCTACAATGAACACTGAAGCTTTCTTT.

The table lists this clonotype with many counts. The rearrangement joins TRBV6-1 to TRBJ2-1; D tentatively fits TRBD1 or TRBD2 (6 bases each). Trimming stripped 8 bases from V and 8 bases from J, with 25 bases between. The V gene's germline CDR1 is MNHNS and CDR2 SASEGT. This CDR3 comprises 16 residues. CDR3 sequence (DNA): TGTGCCAGCGGCGGGATACTCGGGACAAGTCGGGATGAGCAGTTCTTC. Encoded protein: CASGGILGTSRDEQFF.

V and J are TRBV12-3 or TRBV12-4 and TRBJ2-2, with 8 bases fitting TRBD1. V lost 4 bases and J lost 4; bases outside the gene matches: 5. The CDR3 is 15 amino acids. CDR3 DNA sequence: TGTGCCAGCAGTTCGGACAGGGCCGGCACCGGGGAGCTGTTTTTT. Translating it yields CASSSDRAGTGELFF.